Presented here are 31 T cell receptor beta chains from one specimen sequenced in a study of early T cells in non-severe SARS-CoV-2 infection. TCRdb called the 5' RACE reads again in MiXCR, with one record for every CDR3 protein. The sample has tens of thousands of distinct CDR3 sequences; 6% to 7.5% are singletons. The sequences come from whole blood, collected at baseline. The receptors were sampled from an adult who was a healthcare worker with PCR-confirmed SARS-CoV-2 infection or an uninfected control (not recorded which).

This clonotype was observed many times. The chain is built from TRBV24-1 and TRBJ2-3, with D possibly matching TRBD1 (5 bases). Germline V gene data show CDR1 as KGHDR and CDR2 as SFDVKD. This CDR3 has 14 residues. V was cut by 4 bases and J by 3 bases, with 10 bases left in between. CDR3 residues: CATSEPGHTDTQYF. The CDR3 coding sequence is TGTGCCACCAGTGAACCCGGACATACAGATACGCAGTATTTT.

The chain couples TRBV29-1 to TRBJ2-7; 7 bases are a match to TRBD1. This CDR3 is built from 14 residues. Trimming took 4 bases from V and 5 from J; bases not matched to a gene: 11. Germline V lookup: CDR1 SQVTM, CDR2 ANQGSEA. The CDR3 coding sequence is TGCAGCGTTGCCCGGGACAGCCAACGGGACGAGCAGTACTTC. Amino acids: CSVARDSQRDEQYF.

This clonotype was detected ten times or more. The CDR3 DNA reads TGTGCCAGCAGCTTAGCGACGCACGAGCAGTACTTC. This gives the protein CASSLATHEQYF. V usage is TRBV7-9 and J usage is TRBJ2-7, with D unresolved. The V end was cut by 0 bases, the J end by 5 bases, with 5 bases between. This CDR3 spans 12 amino acids. The V gene's germline CDR1 is SEHNR and CDR2 FQNEAQ (reference sequence).

This clonotype occurred a few times. The chain joins TRBV6-2 or TRBV6-3 to TRBJ2-1, with 9 bases that match TRBD2. V dropped 3 bases and J dropped 5; count of bases not matched to a gene: 11. The CDR3 totals 17 residues. Per the germline V gene, CDR1 is MNHEY and CDR2 is SVGEGT. DNA for the CDR3: TGTGCCAGCAGTTATAGCGGGAGTATCCGGGGTAACAATGAGCAGTTCTTC. Its translation: CASSYSGSIRGNNEQFF.

The DNA for the CDR3 is TGTGCCAGCAGCCTAAACATTTGGTCCTACAATGAGCAGTTCTTC. It encodes CASSLNIWSYNEQFF. This chain joins TRBV7-6 and TRBJ2-1; no firm D call. The V end lost 5 bases, the J end lost 1 base, and 12 bases lay between the germline ends. Germline lookup yields CDR1 SGHVS and CDR2 FNYEAQ. The CDR3 extends over 15 amino acids.

This clonotype was found many times. The J gene is TRBJ2-5, the V gene TRBV7-9; possible D gene TRBD2, 6 bases. CDR3 size: 16 residues. Germline CDR1 reads SEHNR; CDR2 reads FQNEAQ (reference sequence). V lost 0 bases and J 0 bases, leaving 11 bases between the germline ends. CDR3 sequence reads: CASSLAEGSYQETQYF. The CDR3 DNA is TGTGCCAGCAGCTTAGCGGAGGGCAGCTACCAAGAGACCCAGTACTTC. The variable domain in full, with the rest retrieved from reference TRBV7-9 and TRBJ2-5, is DTGVSQNPRHKITKRGQNVTFRCDPISEHNRLYWYRQTLGQGPEFLTYFQNEAQLEKSRLLSDRFSAERPKGSFSTLEIQRTEQGDSAMYLCASSLAEGSYQETQYFGPGTRLLVL.

The genes are TRBV6-4 and TRBJ2-3; D ambiguous. Germline CDR1 is MRHNA and CDR2 is SNTAGT. Trimming left V 4 bases short and J 0 bases short, with 5 bases between. The CDR3 covers 13 residues. The CDR3 is CASSGSSTDTQYF. CDR3 DNA sequence: TGTGCCAGCAGTGGATCTAGCACAGATACGCAGTATTTT.

The chain couples TRBV6-4 to TRBJ2-3; the match to TRBD1 covers 10 bases. CDR1 is MRHNA and CDR2 is SNTAGT in the germline V gene. The CDR3 has 15 residues. V lost 5 bases and J lost 4; bases outside the gene matches: 6. The CDR3 DNA reads TGTGCCAGCAGTCGTACGGGACAGGGGTCAGATACGCAGTATTTT. This translates into CASSRTGQGSDTQYF.

This clonotype was picked up a small number of times. The chain joins TRBV27 to TRBJ1-5, with 11 bases fitting TRBD1. This CDR3 comprises 16 residues. The V gene end was trimmed by 6 bases and the J gene end by 6 bases; junction bases not matched to a gene: 10. Germline V gives CDR1 MNHEY, CDR2 SMNVEV (reference sequence). The CDR3 coding sequence is TGTGCCAGCAGGCTAGTCGGGACAGGGGGGCTTCAGCCCCAGCATTTT. Translation gives CASRLVGTGGLQPQHF.

In its sample, this clonotype was seen a few times. The gene calls are TRBV27 and TRBJ1-1; no reliable D call. Looked up from germline, CDR1 is MNHEY and CDR2 is SMNVEV (reference sequence). Trimming took 3 bases from V and 1 from J, leaving 6 bases between them. CDR3 length: 13 amino acids. The CDR3 here is CASSFQGNTEAFF. CDR3 DNA: TGTGCCAGCAGTTTCCAAGGGAACACTGAAGCTTTCTTT.

This clonotype was seen ten or more times. The chain couples TRBV20-1 to TRBJ2-3; 11 bases fit TRBD2. Unmatched junction bases numbered 6, after V lost 1 base and J lost 3 bases. This CDR3 comprises 16 residues. Germline V CDR1 and CDR2: DFQATT, SNEGSKA (reference sequence). The CDR3 region has the DNA TGCAGTGCTAGAGTGGCTAGCGGGAGGAATACAGATACGCAGTATTTT. Encoded protein: CSARVASGRNTDTQYF.

In this sample, this clonotype turned up many times. This rearrangement joins TRBV12-3 or TRBV12-4 to TRBJ1-1, with a weak D call TRBD1 (5 bases). The CDR3 consists of 15 residues. V shed 5 bases and J shed 0 bases, with 13 bases lying between them. The CDR3 here is CASSPEDSLNTEAFF. The DNA for the CDR3 is TGTGCCAGCAGTCCGGAAGACAGCCTGAACACTGAAGCTTTCTTT.

This clonotype was picked up many times. The chain uses TRBV20-1 and TRBJ1-2; 7 bases fit TRBD1. Germline lookup yields CDR1 DFQATT and CDR2 SNEGSKA (reference sequence). The CDR3 is made up of 14 amino acids. V dropped 6 bases and J dropped 5; count of bases not matched to a gene: 12. The CDR3 nucleotides read TGCAGTGCACCCATCGACAGGGTTTTGTATGGCTACACCTTC. This codes for CSAPIDRVLYGYTF.

In its sample, this clonotype was seen many times. The rearrangement links TRBV20-1 to TRBJ2-2; 10 bases agree with TRBD2. With V trimmed by 3 bases and J by 5 bases, 0 bases remained unmatched. Germline V gene data show CDR1 as DFQATT and CDR2 as SNEGSKA (reference sequence). This CDR3 is built from 13 residues. Here the CDR3 DNA reads TGCAGTGCTAGGACTAGCGGGACCGGGGAGCTGTTTTTT. The encoded protein is CSARTSGTGELFF.

This clonotype appeared many times. J is TRBJ1-4 and V is TRBV19; D is perhaps TRBD1 (5 bases). CDR3 length equals 11 residues. The V gene lost 9 bases and the J gene lost 11 bases, with 13 bases spanning the gap. Germline V lookup: CDR1 LNHDA, CDR2 SQIVND (reference sequence). CDR3 sequence (DNA): TGTGCCAGCGGGCCGGGGCGCAAACTGTTTTTT. It specifies CASGPGRKLFF.

This chain uses TRBV12-3 or TRBV12-4 with TRBJ2-2, with D maybe TRBD2 (5 bases). Trimming removed 5 bases from V and 0 bases from J, with 10 bases in between. The CDR3 runs to 15 residues. The CDR3 is CASSGRTSNTGELFF. CDR3 coding DNA: TGTGCCAGCAGTGGACGGACTTCGAACACCGGGGAGCTGTTTTTT.

This clonotype was picked up a small number of times. This chain joins TRBV5-1 and TRBJ2-2; D is unclear. The germline V gene has CDR1 SGHRS and CDR2 YFSETQ. The length of the CDR3 is 15 residues. The V end lost 1 base, the J end lost 4 bases, and 11 bases lay between the germline ends. DNA of the CDR3: TGCGCCAGCAGCTTGCCCGTCCCCACCACCGGGGAGCTGTTTTTT. Its translation is CASSLPVPTTGELFF.

This chain uses TRBV6-2 or TRBV6-3 with TRBJ1-1; 8 bases match TRBD1. Germline loops: CDR1 MNHEY, CDR2 SVGEGT. The CDR3 spans 15 residues. V shed 4 bases and J 6 bases; nucleotides not matched to a gene: 10. This chain's CDR3 is CASSSRQGTSAEAFF. Here the CDR3 DNA reads TGTGCCAGCAGTTCCCGACAGGGGACCTCCGCTGAAGCTTTCTTT.

This clonotype is labeled as medium-sized. The rearrangement uses TRBV5-1 and TRBJ2-7; TRBD1 or TRBD2 may be the D gene (5 bases each). This CDR3 is built from 15 residues. The germline gives CDR1 SGHRS, CDR2 YFSETQ. V was trimmed by 4 bases and J by 0 bases, leaving 14 bases between them. CDR3 nucleotide sequence: TGCGCCAGCAGCCCAAGGGACGGTAGCTCCTACGAGCAGTACTTC. Amino acid sequence: CASSPRDGSSYEQYF.

A note on this clonotype: One end of the junction fails to match germline, which may point to a read error. The rearrangement links TRBV19 to TRBJ2-1; D remains unclear. There are 13 residues in the CDR3. The V gene's germline CDR1 is LNHDA and CDR2 SQIVND (reference sequence). This CDR3 reads CASRGNKYNEQIF. In nucleotides, the CDR3 is TGTGCCAGTAGGGGAAACAAATACAATGAGCAGATCTTC.

This clonotype was observed a handful of times. The chain uses TRBV5-4 and TRBJ2-5; D might be TRBD1 (6 bases). The CDR3 consists of 14 residues. Trimming pared 4 bases from V and 5 bases from J, leaving 15 bases between. Germline V gives CDR1 SGHNT, CDR2 YYREEE (reference sequence). The CDR3 spells CASSIRDTRETQYF. The CDR3 coding sequence is TGTGCCAGCAGCATAAGGGACACCAGGGAGACCCAGTACTTC.

This clonotype was counted ten times or more. This chain connects TRBV5-6 to TRBJ1-2, with 7 nucleotides matching TRBD1. The CDR3 totals 16 residues. The germline gives CDR1 SGHDT, CDR2 YYEEEE. Losses at the gene ends were 0 bases for V and 3 bases for J; bases not matched to a gene: 8. CDR3 DNA: TGTGCCAGCAGCTTGGTAGCGGCAGGGGGAGACTATGGCTACACCTTC. It translates to CASSLVAAGGDYGYTF. The variable domain in full, with the rest retrieved from reference TRBV5-6 and TRBJ1-2, is DAGVTQSPTHLIKTRGQQVTLRCSPKSGHDTVSWYQQALGQGPQFIFQYYEEEERQRGNFPDRFSGHQFPNYSSELNVNALLLGDSALYLCASSLVAAGGDYGYTFGSGTRLTVV.

This clonotype has just a few counts. The chain recombines TRBV5-6 with TRBJ1-1; 8 bases match TRBD1. Germline V lookup: CDR1 SGHDT, CDR2 YYEEEE. The CDR3 is 13 residues long. Trimming cost V 2 bases and J 10 bases; bases outside gene matches: 7. CDR3 loop: CASSLGQGSTAFF. Here the CDR3 DNA reads TGTGCCAGCAGCTTAGGACAGGGAAGCACAGCTTTCTTT.

This clonotype appeared a few times. The CDR3 DNA reads as TGCAGTGCTGGACGGGACGGTAACACCGGGGAGCTGTTTTTT. Amino acids: CSAGRDGNTGELFF. The chain has TRBV20-1 and TRBJ2-2; perhaps D is TRBD1 or TRBD2 (5 bases each). The CDR3 contains 14 residues. The V gene's germline CDR1 is DFQATT and CDR2 SNEGSKA (reference sequence). Trimming stripped 5 bases from V and 2 bases from J, with 12 bases between.

As for this clonotype: The germline gene is not matched at one end of the junction; a read error may be the cause. This chain joins TRBV7-9 and TRBJ1-2; 9 bases align to TRBD1. This CDR3 is 14 amino acids long. Germline-derived CDR1 and CDR2 are SEHNR and FQNEAQ (reference sequence). The CDR3 here is CVSSLAGQGGGYTF. The CDR3 coding sequence is TGTGTCAGCAGCTTAGCGGGACAGGGTGGTGGCTACACCTTC.

This clonotype was detected ten times or more. This chain links TRBV29-1 with TRBJ1-1; unclear D gene. There are 15 residues in the CDR3. Germline V gene lookup returns CDR1 SQVTM and CDR2 ANQGSEA. Trimming cost V 0 bases and J 7 bases, with 18 bases left between them. CDR3 bases: TGCAGCGTTGAAGATTTGGAACAGTATCGGCTTGAAGCTTTCTTT. This translates into CSVEDLEQYRLEAFF.

The table lists this clonotype with many counts. The chain has TRBV6-5 and TRBJ2-7; tentatively, D is TRBD1 (6 bases). CDR1 is MNHEY and CDR2 is SVGAGI in the germline V gene. Trimming removed 6 bases from V and 5 bases from J, with 8 bases in between. The CDR3 totals 11 residues. CDR3: CASSDRHEQYF. CDR3 DNA: TGTGCCAGCAGCGACAGGCACGAGCAGTACTTC.

By sample share, this clonotype is medium-sized. The V and J genes are TRBV6-5 and TRBJ2-7; D gene ambiguous. The germline V gene has CDR1 MNHEY and CDR2 SVGAGI. This CDR3 is 12 amino acids long. The ends were cut back, 4 bases at V and 0 bases at J, with 4 bases in the middle. For the CDR3, the DNA is TGTGCCAGCAGTTTGGACTCCTACGAGCAGTACTTC. Amino acids: CASSLDSYEQYF.

This clonotype showed up many times. The rearrangement joins TRBV20-1 to TRBJ1-1; maybe TRBD1 (5 bases). Trimming cost V 4 bases and J 2 bases, with 14 bases left between them. Germline V gene data show CDR1 as DFQATT and CDR2 as SNEGSKA (reference sequence). This CDR3 contains 14 residues. CDR3 coding DNA: TGCAGTGCTAATCCCCGGACACTTAACACTGAAGCTTTCTTT. Its protein product is CSANPRTLNTEAFF.

This clonotype showed up many times. The chain carries TRBV12-3 or TRBV12-4 and TRBJ2-6; 9 positions agree with TRBD1. The ends lost 4 bases at V and 2 bases at J; junction bases unmatched: 9. This CDR3 is built from 18 residues. Here the CDR3 reads CASSSGTGRFAGANVLTF. CDR3 DNA sequence: TGTGCCAGCAGTTCTGGGACAGGGAGGTTCGCTGGGGCCAACGTCCTGACTTTC.

A few counts support this clonotype. V and J are TRBV28 and TRBJ1-2, with D possibly being TRBD1 (5 bases). Germline CDR1 is MDHEN and CDR2 is SYDVKM. V lost 11 bases, J lost 4 bases, and 11 bases lay in between. There are 11 residues in the CDR3. For the CDR3, the DNA is TGTGCCGGGCAGGGACCCTATGGCTACACCTTC. Its translation is CAGQGPYGYTF.